Each of the 26 T cell receptor beta chains below was sequenced from the same sample in a study of shared clonotypes between healthy human individuals. Clones were sequenced by immunoSEQ multiplex PCR, and TCRdb holds only the in-frame ones, with some missing. The data hold a few hundred thousand clones, with 87% observed a single time. The sequenced material came from memory CD8+ T cells sorted from blood. Noted subset: CD45RO+ cells pooled with CCR7-negative TemRA cells. The receptors were gathered from a man between 18 and 29 years old in good health.

The count of this clone is one. The chain uses TRBV5-6 and TRBJ1-6; D is undetermined. Germline CDR1 reads SGHDT; CDR2 reads YYEEEE. CDR3 length: 16 residues. The V gene lost 2 bases and the J gene lost 0 bases, with 9 bases spanning the gap. Written as DNA, the CDR3 is TGTGCCAGCAGCTTTTGGCGAAGCTCCTATAATTCACCCCTCCACTTT. Residues: CASSFWRSSYNSPLHF.

This clone showed up just once. V is TRBV10-3 and J is TRBJ2-7, with D possibly TRBD2 on 5 matching bases. This CDR3 has 15 residues. V shed 0 bases and J shed 0 bases, with 9 bases lying between them. The germline V gene encodes CDR1 ENHRY and CDR2 SYGVKD. CDR3 region: CAISESSGVSYEQYF. CDR3 DNA: TGTGCCATCAGTGAGTCGTCCGGGGTCTCCTACGAGCAGTACTTC.

The V gene is TRBV29-1, the J gene TRBJ2-5, with D tentatively TRBD2 (6 bases). Trimming took 2 bases from V and 1 from J, leaving 23 bases between them. This CDR3 spans 18 amino acids. Germline values: CDR1 SQVTM, CDR2 ANQGSEA. CDR3 DNA: TGCAGCGTTGAACGCCCTAAGAGGACGGGGGATTCCCAAGAGACCCAGTACTTC. Translation: CSVERPKRTGDSQETQYF.

The chain is built from TRBV11-2 and TRBJ2-3; D remains unclear. Germline V gives CDR1 SGHAT, CDR2 FQNNGV. The CDR3 runs 12 residues. With 1 base removed from V and 11 bases from J, the gap between germline ends came to 10 bases. The CDR3 spells CASSLGPVMQYF. CDR3 bases: TGTGCCAGCAGCTTAGGGCCTGTGATGCAGTATTTT.

V usage is TRBV10-2 and J usage is TRBJ1-1; TRBD1 might be the D (6 bases). The CDR3 consists of 14 residues. The V end was cut by 7 bases, the J end by 1 base, with 13 bases between. Germline V lookup: CDR1 WSHSY, CDR2 SAAADI. CDR3 in DNA: TGCGCCAGCAAGCCAGAGGGGGGGAACACTGAAGCTTTCTTT. Protein product: CASKPEGGNTEAFF.

The rearrangement joins TRBV6-5 to TRBJ2-7; 7 bases are shared with TRBD2. The CDR3 spans 15 residues. Germline CDR1 and CDR2: MNHEY and SVGAGI. V shed 1 base and J 6 bases; nucleotides not matched to a gene: 9. The CDR3 nucleotides read TGTGCCAGCAGTTACTGGGTGACTAGCCATAGCGAGCAGTACTTC. It is translated as CASSYWVTSHSEQYF.

The CDR3 sequence is CASSFHQGAQNSPLHF. Here the CDR3 DNA reads TGTGCCAGCAGTTTCCACCAGGGGGCGCAAAATTCACCCCTCCACTTT. The rearrangement links TRBV27 to TRBJ1-6; TRBD1 agrees at 8 bases. Germline V gene sequence: CDR1 MNHEY, CDR2 SMNVEV (reference sequence). V gave up 3 bases and J gave up 7 bases; unmatched junction bases: 8. The CDR3 consists of 16 residues.

This rearrangement joins TRBV5-6 to TRBJ2-5, with D possibly being TRBD2 (5 bases). CDR3 size: 15 residues. The germline V gene has CDR1 SGHDT and CDR2 YYEEEE. V was clipped by 4 bases and J by 2 bases, with 15 bases between them. This chain's CDR3 is CASSGPGLFQETQYF. The CDR3 DNA reads TGTGCCAGCAGCGGGCCCGGACTGTTTCAAGAGACCCAGTACTTC.

The rearrangement uses TRBV10-1 and TRBJ2-3; 7 bases line up with TRBD2. CDR1 is WNHNN, CDR2 SYGVQD, per germline (reference sequence). There are 17 residues in the CDR3. V trimming: 2 bases; J trimming: 2 bases; junction bases outside the gene matches: 10. CDR3 protein: CASSETTGTIITDTQYF. For the CDR3, the DNA is TGCGCCAGCAGTGAGACCACCGGGACTATCATCACAGATACGCAGTATTTT.

This chain connects TRBV4-3 to TRBJ2-7; 7 nucleotides align to TRBD2. Germline V gene data show CDR1 as LGHNA and CDR2 as YSLEER. V was pared by 3 bases and J by 4 bases, with 9 bases of the junction left unmatched. The CDR3 spans 15 residues. CDR3 DNA: TGCGCCAGCAGCCACCCAGCGGGGTATCTATACGAGCAGTACTTC. Translating it yields CASSHPAGYLYEQYF.

CDR3 nucleotide sequence: TGTGCCAGCAGCCAGGGCGGGACAGGCCTCTACGAGCAGTACTTC. This gives the protein CASSQGGTGLYEQYF. V gene TRBV13 combines with J gene TRBJ2-7; 8 bases agree with TRBD1. J was trimmed by 3 bases and V by 5 bases; bases with no gene match: 9. The CDR3 is 15 residues long. The germline CDR1 and CDR2 sequences are PRHDT and FYEKMQ (reference sequence). Looking up the rest from reference TRBV13 and TRBJ2-7 gives the full variable domain: AAGVIQSPRHLIKEKRETATLKCYPIPRHDTVYWYQQGPGQDPQFLISFYEKMQSDKGSIPDRFSAQQFSDYHSELNMSSLELGDSALYFCASSQGGTGLYEQYFGPGTRLTVT.

This clone has a count of ten or more. The J gene is TRBJ2-1, the V gene TRBV30; TRBD1 agrees at 7 bases. The J segment lost 8 bases and the V segment lost 2 bases, leaving 6 bases of the junction unmatched. The CDR3 consists of 13 residues. Per the germline V gene, CDR1 is GTSNPN and CDR2 is SVGIG (reference sequence). The CDR3 DNA reads as TGTGCCTGGAGTACGGGACAGAGCGATGAGCAGTTCTTC. It specifies CAWSTGQSDEQFF.

This chain connects TRBV2 to TRBJ1-2; 7 bases map to TRBD1. Per the germline V gene, CDR1 is SNHLY and CDR2 is FYNNEI. The V segment lost 4 bases and the J segment 0 bases; nucleotides outside the gene matches: 5. The CDR3 consists of 15 residues. Written as DNA, the CDR3 is TGTGCCAGCAGTGGCGGGACAGCCACTAACTATGGCTACACCTTC. Its protein product is CASSGGTATNYGYTF. Full variable domain (rest looked up from reference TRBV2 and TRBJ1-2): EPEVTQTPSHQVTQMGQEVILRCVPISNHLYFYWYRQILGQKVEFLVSFYNNEISEKSEIFDDQFSVERPDGSNFTLKIRSTKLEDSAMYFCASSGGTATNYGYTFGSGTRLTVV.

The gene calls are TRBV11-2 and TRBJ1-4, with a possible D match to TRBD1 (5 bases). There are 16 residues in the CDR3. Between the trimmed V and J ends, which lost 3 bases and 5 bases, there was a span of 16 bases. The germline V gene encodes CDR1 SGHAT and CDR2 FQNNGV. The CDR3 sequence: CASSFTLRDGNEKLFF. CDR3 nucleotides: TGTGCCAGCAGCTTCACCCTCCGGGACGGCAATGAAAAACTGTTTTTT.

The rearrangement links TRBV10-2 to TRBJ2-1; 7 positions match TRBD2. This CDR3 has 15 amino acids. The germline CDR1 and CDR2 sequences are WSHSY and SAAADI. J gave up 9 bases and V 7 bases, and 15 bases lay outside the gene matches. The CDR3 is CASNPDSGSMGEQFF. The CDR3 DNA follows: TGCGCCAGCAATCCGGATAGCGGGTCTATGGGTGAGCAGTTCTTC.

V gene TRBV11-2 combines with J gene TRBJ2-1, with a possible D match to TRBD2 (5 bases). The CDR3 length is 13 residues. Trimming shortened V by 0 bases and J by 9 bases, and 9 bases separated the two germline ends. CDR1 and CDR2 (germline): SGHAT, FQNNGV. CDR3 coding DNA: TGTGCCAGCAGCTTAGATCTGGGAGCTGAGCAGTTCTTC. Translated, it gives CASSLDLGAEQFF.

The gene calls are TRBV29-1 and TRBJ2-5; D unresolved. Trimming left V 4 bases short and J 4 bases short, with 16 bases between. This CDR3 spans 14 amino acids. The germline gives CDR1 SQVTM, CDR2 ANQGSEA. DNA of the CDR3: TGCAGCGTTGCCGTACTACACCCCTCAGAGACCCAGTACTTC. Its protein product is CSVAVLHPSETQYF.

The V call is TRBV28, the J call TRBJ1-1; D is ambiguous. The CDR3 extends over 14 amino acids. V was pared by 8 bases and J by 0 bases, with 13 bases between. Germline V gene data show CDR1 as MDHEN and CDR2 as SYDVKM. CDR3 nucleotides: TGTGCCAGCTCCTTTGGGGTTTTGAACACTGAAGCTTTCTTT. It translates to CASSFGVLNTEAFF.

The gene calls are TRBV5-6 and TRBJ2-1, with TRBD2 as a possible D gene (5 bases). From germline, CDR1 is SGHDT and CDR2 YYEEEE. Between the trimmed V and J ends, which lost 2 bases and 4 bases, there was a span of 10 bases. CDR3 length: 14 amino acids. The CDR3 reads CASSFSGNYNEQFF. The CDR3 DNA reads as TGTGCCAGCAGCTTCTCCGGGAATTACAATGAGCAGTTCTTC. The full variable domain, rest sourced from reference TRBV5-6 and TRBJ2-1, is DAGVTQSPTHLIKTRGQQVTLRCSPKSGHDTVSWYQQALGQGPQFIFQYYEEEERQRGNFPDRFSGHQFPNYSSELNVNALLLGDSALYLCASSFSGNYNEQFFGPGTRLTVL.

This rearrangement joins TRBV4-1 to TRBJ2-1; D gene ambiguous. The CDR3 totals 13 residues. V gave up 4 bases and J gave up 8 bases, with 12 bases separating them. Germline V gene data show CDR1 as MGHRA and CDR2 as YSYEKL. CDR3 sequence reads: CASSPLMPYEQFF. The CDR3 DNA is TGCGCCAGCAGCCCCCTAATGCCGTATGAGCAGTTCTTC.

On this clone itself: The same CDR3 is also encoded by other DNA sequences in this sample. DNA of the CDR3: TGTGCCAGCAGTCAGGGGTACGAGCAGTACTTC. Its translation is CASSQGYEQYF. The chain carries TRBV27 and TRBJ2-7, with D maybe TRBD1 (6 bases). The CDR3 consists of 11 residues. In germline, CDR1 is MNHEY, CDR2 SMNVEV (reference sequence). V gave up 5 bases and J gave up 4 bases, with 6 bases separating them.

The chain has TRBV11-2 and TRBJ2-5; 10 bases match TRBD1. CDR3 length equals 16 residues. After removal of 5 bases from V and 0 bases from J, the junction contained 6 bases not matched to a gene. CDR1 and CDR2 (germline): SGHAT, FQNNGV. CDR3 in DNA: TGTGCCAGCAGCCCCCGGGACAGGGGTTACCAAGAGACCCAGTACTTC. Its protein product is CASSPRDRGYQETQYF.

V is TRBV9 and J is TRBJ2-7, with D uncertain. The CDR3 is made up of 15 amino acids. V was cut by 0 bases and J by 4 bases, with 14 bases left in between. Looked up from germline, CDR1 is SGDLS and CDR2 is YYNGEE. CDR3 protein: CASSVAAGTLYEQYF. CDR3 sequence (DNA): TGTGCCAGCAGCGTAGCCGCAGGAACCCTTTACGAGCAGTACTTC.

The chain couples TRBV10-3 to TRBJ2-3; 9 nucleotides align to TRBD2. Germline CDR1 ENHRY, CDR2 SYGVKD. V lost 2 bases, J lost 2 bases, and 5 bases stayed unmatched. The CDR3 covers 16 residues. The CDR3 DNA is TGTGCCATCAGTGAGGCGGGGGGGCTTATCACAGATACGCAGTATTTT. Translating gives CAISEAGGLITDTQYF.

This chain links TRBV15 with TRBJ2-7; 7 nucleotides align to TRBD2. The junction had 5 bases not matched to a gene; V was cut back by 0 bases and J by 0 bases. This CDR3 contains 16 residues. Germline CDR1 LNHNV, CDR2 YYDKDF (reference sequence). CDR3 loop: CATSRDTQRGSYEQYF. The CDR3 region has the DNA TGTGCCACCAGCAGAGATACCCAGCGGGGCTCCTACGAGCAGTACTTC.

This chain joins TRBV7-3 and TRBJ1-1; tentatively, D is TRBD1 (5 bases). The germline V gene encodes CDR1 SGHTA and CDR2 FQGTGA. V lost 5 bases, J lost 6 bases, and 16 bases lay in between. The CDR3 extends over 14 amino acids. CDR3 region: CASSAFRVRAEAFF. In DNA, the CDR3 is TGTGCCAGCAGCGCGTTCAGGGTTCGCGCTGAAGCTTTCTTT.